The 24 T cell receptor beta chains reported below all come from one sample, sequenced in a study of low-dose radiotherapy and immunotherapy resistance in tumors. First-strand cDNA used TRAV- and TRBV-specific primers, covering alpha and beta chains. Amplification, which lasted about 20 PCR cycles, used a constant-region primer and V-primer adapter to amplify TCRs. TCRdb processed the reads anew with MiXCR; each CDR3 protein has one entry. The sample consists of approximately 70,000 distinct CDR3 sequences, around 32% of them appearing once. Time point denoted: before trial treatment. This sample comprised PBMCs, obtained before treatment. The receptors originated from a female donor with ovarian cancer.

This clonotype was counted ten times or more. The CDR3 loop is CASSLSVRAHGYTF. CDR3 DNA: TGTGCCAGCAGCTTGTCCGTCAGGGCGCATGGCTACACCTTC. The chain employs TRBV5-4 and TRBJ1-2; tentative D call: TRBD1 (5 bases). Trimming took 1 base from V and 6 from J, leaving 13 bases between them. The germline V gene encodes CDR1 SGHNT and CDR2 YYREEE (reference sequence). The CDR3 has 14 residues. The full variable domain, completed using reference TRBV5-4 and TRBJ1-2, is ETGVTQSPTHLIKTRGQQVTLRCSSQSGHNTVSWYQQALGQGPQFIFQYYREEENGRGNFPPRFSGLQFPNYSSELNVNALELDDSALYLCASSLSVRAHGYTFGSGTRLTVV.

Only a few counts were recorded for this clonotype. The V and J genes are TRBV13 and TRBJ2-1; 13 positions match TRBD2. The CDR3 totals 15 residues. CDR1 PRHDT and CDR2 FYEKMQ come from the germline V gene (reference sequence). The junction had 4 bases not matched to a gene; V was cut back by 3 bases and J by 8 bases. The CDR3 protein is CASSFRTSGSDEQFF. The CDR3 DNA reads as TGTGCCAGCAGCTTCCGGACTAGCGGGAGCGATGAGCAGTTCTTC.

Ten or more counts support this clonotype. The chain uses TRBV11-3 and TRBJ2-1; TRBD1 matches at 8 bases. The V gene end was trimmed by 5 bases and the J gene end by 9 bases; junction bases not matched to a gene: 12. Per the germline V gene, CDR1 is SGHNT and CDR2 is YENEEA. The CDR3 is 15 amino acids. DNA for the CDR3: TGTGCCAGCAGCCTTGTCGGGGGTACAGGGGGTGAGCAGTTCTTC. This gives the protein CASSLVGGTGGEQFF.

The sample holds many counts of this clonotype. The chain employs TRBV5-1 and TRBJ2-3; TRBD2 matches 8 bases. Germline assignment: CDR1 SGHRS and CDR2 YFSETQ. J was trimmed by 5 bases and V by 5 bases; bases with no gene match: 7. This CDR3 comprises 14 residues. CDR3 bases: TGCGCCAGCAGTCTTAGCGGGGTTGTAGATACGCAGTATTTT. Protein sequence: CASSLSGVVDTQYF.

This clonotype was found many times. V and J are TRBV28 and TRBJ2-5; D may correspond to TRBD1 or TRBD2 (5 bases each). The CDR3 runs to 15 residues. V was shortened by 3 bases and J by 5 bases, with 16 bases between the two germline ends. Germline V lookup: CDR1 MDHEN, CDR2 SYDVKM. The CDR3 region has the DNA TGTGCCAGCAGTTTTCCCCAGGGTGGCGGGGAGACCCAGTACTTC. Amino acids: CASSFPQGGGETQYF.

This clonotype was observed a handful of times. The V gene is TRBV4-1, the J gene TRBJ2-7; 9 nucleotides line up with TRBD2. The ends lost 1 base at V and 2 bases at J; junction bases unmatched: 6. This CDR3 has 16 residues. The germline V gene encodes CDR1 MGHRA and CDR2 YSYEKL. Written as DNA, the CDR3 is TGCGCCAGCAGCCAAGTTAGCGGGAGTATCCCCTACGAGCAGTACTTC. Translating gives CASSQVSGSIPYEQYF.

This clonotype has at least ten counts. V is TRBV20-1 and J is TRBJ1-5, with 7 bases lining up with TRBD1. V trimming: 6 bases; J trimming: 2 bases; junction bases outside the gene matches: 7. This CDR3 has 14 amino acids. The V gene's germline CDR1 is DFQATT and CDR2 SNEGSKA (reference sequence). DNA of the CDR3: TGCAGTGCAAGAACAGGGGTCGGCAATCAGCCCCAGCATTTT. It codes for CSARTGVGNQPQHF.

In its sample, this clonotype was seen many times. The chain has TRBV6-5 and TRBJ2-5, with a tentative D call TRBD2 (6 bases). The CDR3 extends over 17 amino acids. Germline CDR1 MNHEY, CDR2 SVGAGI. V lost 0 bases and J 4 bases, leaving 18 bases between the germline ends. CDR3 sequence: CASSYSPLQLAIETQYF. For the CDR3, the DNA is TGTGCCAGCAGTTACTCCCCTCTCCAACTAGCTATAGAGACCCAGTACTTC.

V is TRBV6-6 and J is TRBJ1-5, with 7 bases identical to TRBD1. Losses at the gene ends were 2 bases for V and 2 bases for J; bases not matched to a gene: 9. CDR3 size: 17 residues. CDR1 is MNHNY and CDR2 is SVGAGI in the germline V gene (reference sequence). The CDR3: CASSYPQGTDGNQPQHF. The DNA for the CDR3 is TGTGCCAGCAGTTACCCTCAGGGGACAGATGGCAATCAGCCCCAGCATTTT.

The CDR3 region has the DNA TGCGCCAGCAGCCTTAGCGGGACGCGCTACGAGCAGTACTTC. It encodes CASSLSGTRYEQYF. The V call is TRBV5-1, the J call TRBJ2-7, with 8 bases aligning to TRBD2. With 4 bases clipped from V and 3 bases from J, the junction kept 6 bases outside the gene matches. Germline-derived CDR1 and CDR2 are SGHRS and YFSETQ. The CDR3 has 14 residues.

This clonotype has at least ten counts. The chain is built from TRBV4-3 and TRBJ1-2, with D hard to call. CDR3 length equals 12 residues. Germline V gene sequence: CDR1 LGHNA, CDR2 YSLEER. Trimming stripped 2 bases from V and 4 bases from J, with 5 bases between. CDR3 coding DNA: TGCGCCAGCAGCCAATCCAGCTATGGCTACACCTTC. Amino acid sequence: CASSQSSYGYTF.

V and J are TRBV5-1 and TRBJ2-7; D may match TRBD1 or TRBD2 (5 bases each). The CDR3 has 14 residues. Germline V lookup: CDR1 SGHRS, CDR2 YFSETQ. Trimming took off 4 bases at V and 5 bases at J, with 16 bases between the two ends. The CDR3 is CASSAVGTLDEQYF. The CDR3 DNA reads TGCGCCAGCAGCGCGGTCGGGACCCTTGACGAGCAGTACTTC.

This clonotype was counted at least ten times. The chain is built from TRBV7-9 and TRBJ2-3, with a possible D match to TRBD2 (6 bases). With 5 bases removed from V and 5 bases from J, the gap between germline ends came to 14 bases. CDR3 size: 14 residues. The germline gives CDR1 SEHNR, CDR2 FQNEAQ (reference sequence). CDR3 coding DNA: TGTGCCAGCAGCGGCCGTGGGGGAGGAGATACGCAGTATTTT. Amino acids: CASSGRGGGDTQYF.

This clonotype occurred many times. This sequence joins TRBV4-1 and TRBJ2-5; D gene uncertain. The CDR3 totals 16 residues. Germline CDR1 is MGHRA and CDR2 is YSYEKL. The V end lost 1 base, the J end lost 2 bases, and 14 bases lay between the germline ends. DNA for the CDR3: TGCGCCAGCAGCCAAGGCGGTTCTGCTTTTCAAGAGACCCAGTACTTC. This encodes CASSQGGSAFQETQYF.

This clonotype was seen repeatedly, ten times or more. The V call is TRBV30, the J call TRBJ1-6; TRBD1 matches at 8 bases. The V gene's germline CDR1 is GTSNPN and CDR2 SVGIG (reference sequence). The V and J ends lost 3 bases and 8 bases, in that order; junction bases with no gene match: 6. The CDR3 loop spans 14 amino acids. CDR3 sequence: CAWSEQGADSPLHF. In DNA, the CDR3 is TGTGCCTGGAGCGAGCAGGGGGCTGATTCACCCCTCCACTTT.

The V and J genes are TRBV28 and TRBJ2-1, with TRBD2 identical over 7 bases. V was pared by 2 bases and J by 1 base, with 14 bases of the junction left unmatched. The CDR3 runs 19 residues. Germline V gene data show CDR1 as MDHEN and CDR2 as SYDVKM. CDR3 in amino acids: CASSLRAARGSPSYNEQFF. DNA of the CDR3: TGTGCCAGCAGTTTAAGGGCGGCGCGGGGGAGCCCGTCCTACAATGAGCAGTTCTTC. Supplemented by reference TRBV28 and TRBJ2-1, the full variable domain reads DVKVTQSSRYLVKRTGEKVFLECVQDMDHENMFWYRQDPGLGLRLIYFSYDVKMKEKGDIPEGYSVSREKKERFSLILESASTNQTSMYLCASSLRAARGSPSYNEQFFGPGTRLTVL.

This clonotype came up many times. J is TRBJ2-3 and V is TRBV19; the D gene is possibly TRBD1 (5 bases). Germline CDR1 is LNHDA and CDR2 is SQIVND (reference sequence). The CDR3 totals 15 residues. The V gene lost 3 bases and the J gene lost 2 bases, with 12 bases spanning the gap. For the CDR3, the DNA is TGTGCCAGTAGTATGGTGCAGGGTATCACAGATACGCAGTATTTT. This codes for CASSMVQGITDTQYF.

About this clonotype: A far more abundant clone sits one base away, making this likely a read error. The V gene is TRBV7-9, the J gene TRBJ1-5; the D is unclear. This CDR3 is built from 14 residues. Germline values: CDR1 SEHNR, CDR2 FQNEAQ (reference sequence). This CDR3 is CASSLDFSNQPRHF. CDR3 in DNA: TGTGCCAGCAGCTTGGACTTTAGCAATCAGCCCCGGCATTTT. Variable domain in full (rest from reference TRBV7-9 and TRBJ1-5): DTGVSQNPRHKITKRGQNVTFRCDPISEHNRLYWYRQTLGQGPEFLTYFQNEAQLEKSRLLSDRFSAERPKGSFSTLEIQRTEQGDSAMYLCASSLDFSNQPRHFGDGTRLSIL.

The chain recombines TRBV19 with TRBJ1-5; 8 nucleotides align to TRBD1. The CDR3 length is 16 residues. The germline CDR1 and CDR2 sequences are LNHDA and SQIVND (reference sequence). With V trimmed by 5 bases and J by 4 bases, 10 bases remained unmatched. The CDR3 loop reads CASSVDRGGRNQPQHF. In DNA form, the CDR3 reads TGTGCCAGTAGTGTTGACAGGGGTGGTAGGAATCAGCCCCAGCATTTT.

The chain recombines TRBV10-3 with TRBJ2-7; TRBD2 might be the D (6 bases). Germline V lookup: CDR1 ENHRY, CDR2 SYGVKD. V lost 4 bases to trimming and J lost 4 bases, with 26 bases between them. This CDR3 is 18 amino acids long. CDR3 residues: CAISAPFETSGTTYEQYF. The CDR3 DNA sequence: TGTGCCATCAGTGCCCCCTTCGAGACTAGTGGGACCACGTACGAGCAGTACTTC.

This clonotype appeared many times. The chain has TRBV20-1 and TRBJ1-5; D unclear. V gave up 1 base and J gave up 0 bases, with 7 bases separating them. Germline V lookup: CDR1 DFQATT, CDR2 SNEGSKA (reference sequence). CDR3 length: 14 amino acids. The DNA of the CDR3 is TGCAGTGCTAGAGCCCGCTATAGCAATCAGCCCCAGCATTTT. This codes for CSARARYSNQPQHF.

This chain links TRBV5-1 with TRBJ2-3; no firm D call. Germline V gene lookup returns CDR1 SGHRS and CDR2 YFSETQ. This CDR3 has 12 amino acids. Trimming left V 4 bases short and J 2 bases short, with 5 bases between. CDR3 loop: CASSPHTDTQYF. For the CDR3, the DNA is TGCGCCAGCAGCCCACACACAGATACGCAGTATTTT.

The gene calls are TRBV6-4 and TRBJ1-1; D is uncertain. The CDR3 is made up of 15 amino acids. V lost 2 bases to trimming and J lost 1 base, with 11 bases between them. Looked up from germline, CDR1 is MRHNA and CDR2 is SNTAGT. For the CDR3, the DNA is TGTGCCAGCAGTGACCGTGCTTCCGGGAACACTGAAGCTTTCTTT. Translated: CASSDRASGNTEAFF.

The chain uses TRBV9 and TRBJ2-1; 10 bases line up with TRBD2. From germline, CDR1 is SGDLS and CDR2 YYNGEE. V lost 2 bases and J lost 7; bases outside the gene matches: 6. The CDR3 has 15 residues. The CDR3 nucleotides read TGTGCCAGCAGCGTGAGCGGGGGGGATGGGAATGAGCAGTTCTTC. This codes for CASSVSGGDGNEQFF.